The 27 T cell receptor beta chains below were found in one sample sequenced in a study of blood T cell repertoires in COVID-19. The repertoire was sequenced with immunoSEQ multiplex PCR; TCRdb's copy has only in-frame clones and lacks some. The sample contains under 80,000 clones, roughly 80% of which appear only once. Sequencing input: peripheral blood. Receptors were obtained from a woman older than 75 with active or convalescent COVID-19.

The chain joins TRBV2 to TRBJ2-7; D is perhaps TRBD1 (6 bases). Per germline, CDR1 SNHLY and CDR2 FYNNEI. There are 14 residues in the CDR3. The V end lost 1 base, the J end lost 4 bases, and 11 bases lay between the germline ends. The CDR3 region has the DNA TGTGCCAGCAGTGAAGACAGGGTAAGGTACGAGCAGTACTTC. Amino acids: CASSEDRVRYEQYF. The whole variable domain, filled in from reference TRBV2 and TRBJ2-7, reads EPEVTQTPSHQVTQMGQEVILRCVPISNHLYFYWYRQILGQKVEFLVSFYNNEISEKSEIFDDQFSVERPDGSNFTLKIRSTKLEDSAMYFCASSEDRVRYEQYFGPGTRLTVT.

J is TRBJ2-5 and V is TRBV28, with D perhaps matching TRBD1 (6 bases). CDR1 is MDHEN, CDR2 SYDVKM, per germline. There are 15 residues in the CDR3. Trimming removed 5 bases at V and 2 bases at J, with 15 bases between. The CDR3 DNA sequence: TGTGCCAGCAGTACCCACAGGGTTGGGCAAGAGACCCAGTACTTC. Protein product: CASSTHRVGQETQYF.

The genes are TRBV3-1 (or the pseudogene TRBV3-2) and TRBJ1-1; D is undetermined. The germline V gene encodes CDR1 LGHDT and CDR2 YNNKEL (reference sequence). The CDR3 is 15 residues long. V dropped 4 bases and J dropped 1 base, with 13 bases sitting between them. The CDR3 protein is CASSLGGSGNTEAFF. The CDR3 nucleotides are TGTGCCAGCAGCCTCGGAGGGTCAGGGAACACTGAAGCTTTCTTT.

The chain links TRBV15 to TRBJ2-2, with TRBD2 identical over 11 bases. The CDR3 runs to 16 residues. From germline, CDR1 is LNHNV and CDR2 YYDKDF (reference sequence). V lost 4 bases, J lost 4 bases, and 5 bases stayed unmatched. The CDR3 DNA follows: TGTGCCACCAGCACCGGGACTAGCGGATTCACCGGGGAGCTGTTTTTT. Its protein product is CATSTGTSGFTGELFF. The whole variable domain, filled in from reference TRBV15 and TRBJ2-2, reads DAMVIQNPRYQVTQFGKPVTLSCSQTLNHNVMYWYQQKSSQAPKLLFHYYDKDFNNEADTPDNFQSRRPNTSFCFLDIRSPGLGDTAMYLCATSTGTSGFTGELFFGEGSRLTVL.

The chain carries TRBV3-1 (or the pseudogene TRBV3-2) and TRBJ2-2; 10 bases match TRBD2. Germline CDR1 reads LGHDT; CDR2 reads YNNKEL (reference sequence). The V gene end was trimmed by 4 bases and the J gene end by 0 bases; junction bases not matched to a gene: 11. The CDR3 is 19 amino acids. The CDR3 loop is CASSPLSTSGVANTGELFF. The CDR3 nucleotides are TGTGCCAGCAGCCCCCTTTCAACTAGCGGGGTCGCGAACACCGGGGAGCTGTTTTTT.

This rearrangement joins TRBV18 to TRBJ2-7; 10 nucleotides align to TRBD1. This CDR3 has 14 amino acids. Unmatched junction bases numbered 4, after V lost 5 bases and J lost 3 bases. Per germline, CDR1 KGHSH and CDR2 LQKENI. CDR3 sequence (DNA): TGTGCCAGCTCAGGGACAGGGGTGGGCTACGAGCAGTACTTC. It translates to CASSGTGVGYEQYF.

The V gene is TRBV7-2, the J gene TRBJ1-3; D gene uncertain. Looked up from germline, CDR1 is SGHTA and CDR2 is FQGNSA. The CDR3 has 16 residues. The germline V and J ends were trimmed by 6 bases and 11 bases, with 26 bases remaining between them. CDR3 DNA sequence: TGTGCCAGCAGGTTCGCCCACACAGATTCGGGAACCCCCATATATTTT. It codes for CASRFAHTDSGTPIYF.

This rearrangement joins TRBV7-8 to TRBJ1-2, with D tentatively TRBD1 (5 bases). This CDR3 has 18 amino acids. The V gene's germline CDR1 is SGHVS and CDR2 FQNEAQ. V gave up 5 bases and J gave up 6 bases, with 28 bases separating them. CDR3 residues: CASSPHRPLGHHADGYTF. CDR3 DNA sequence: TGTGCCAGCAGCCCTCACAGGCCTTTAGGACACCATGCTGATGGCTACACCTTC.

The chain combines TRBV11-2 with TRBJ2-2, with TRBD1 identical over 7 bases. V lost 5 bases and J lost 0; bases outside the gene matches: 6. Germline values: CDR1 SGHAT, CDR2 FQNNGV. The CDR3 loop spans 16 amino acids. This chain's CDR3 is CASSRTGQTNTGELFF. The CDR3 DNA is TGTGCCAGCAGCCGGACGGGACAGACGAACACCGGGGAGCTGTTTTTT.

This sequence joins TRBV3-1 (or the pseudogene TRBV3-2) and TRBJ1-3; perhaps TRBD1 as D (6 bases). The V end was cut by 4 bases, the J end by 3 bases, with 22 bases between. The CDR3 contains 18 residues. Germline loops: CDR1 LGHDT, CDR2 YNNKEL (reference sequence). The chain's CDR3 is CASSPSLQGTIFGNTIYF. CDR3 coding DNA: TGTGCCAGCAGCCCATCCTTACAGGGAACTATCTTTGGAAACACCATATATTTT.

This chain joins TRBV4-3 and TRBJ1-2; D possibly corresponds to TRBD1 (6 bases). CDR3 size: 13 residues. The germline V gene has CDR1 LGHNA and CDR2 YSLEER. Trimming removed 4 bases at V and 9 bases at J, with 15 bases between. The CDR3 protein is CASSPLLTGSYTF. The CDR3 DNA sequence: TGCGCCAGCAGCCCCCTATTGACAGGAAGCTACACCTTC.

The chain carries TRBV5-1 and TRBJ2-3; D gene uncertain. CDR3 size: 14 residues. V was shortened by 1 base and J by 2 bases, with 8 bases between the two germline ends. Germline CDR1 is SGHRS and CDR2 is YFSETQ. This CDR3 reads CASSLLYNTDTQYF. CDR3 nucleotide sequence: TGCGCCAGCAGCTTGCTCTATAACACAGATACGCAGTATTTT.

The chain recombines TRBV11-3 with TRBJ2-7, with 7 bases identical to TRBD1. The CDR3 consists of 13 residues. Germline trimming cut 6 bases from V and 6 bases from J; bases unmatched to any gene: 8. The germline V gene encodes CDR1 SGHNT and CDR2 YENEEA. As DNA, the CDR3 is TGTGCCAGCAGGAACAAGGGGGCCGGCGAGCAGTACTTC. Encoded protein: CASRNKGAGEQYF.

The rearrangement joins TRBV5-1 to TRBJ2-1, with TRBD2 matching over 8 bases. The CDR3 is made up of 14 amino acids. Trimming at V came to 6 bases and at J to 7 bases, leaving 9 bases not matched to a gene. Germline V gene data show CDR1 as SGHRS and CDR2 as YFSETQ. The CDR3 here is CASNPSGSTNEQFF. CDR3 DNA sequence: TGCGCCAGCAACCCCAGCGGGAGTACGAATGAGCAGTTCTTC.

The chain couples TRBV30 to TRBJ1-3; D unresolved. CDR3 length equals 12 residues. V was cut by 3 bases and J by 0 bases, with 3 bases left in between. The germline V gene has CDR1 GTSNPN and CDR2 SVGIG (reference sequence). The CDR3 DNA sequence: TGTGCCTGGAGCTCCTCTGGAAACACCATATATTTT. Residues: CAWSSSGNTIYF.

This clone was detected only once. The rearrangement uses TRBV19 and TRBJ1-5; 10 positions match TRBD1. This CDR3 is built from 17 residues. From germline, CDR1 is LNHDA and CDR2 SQIVND (reference sequence). J lost 0 bases, V lost 5 bases, and 7 bases had no gene match. DNA of the CDR3: TGTGCCAGTAGTCCTTTAGGGACAGGGGTTAGCAATCAGCCCCAGCATTTT. As protein: CASSPLGTGVSNQPQHF.

The rearrangement joins TRBV6-5 to TRBJ2-5; D unclear. Germline CDR1 and CDR2: MNHEY and SVGAGI. Trimming pared 0 bases from V and 5 bases from J, leaving 16 bases between. CDR3 length: 16 residues. Written as DNA, the CDR3 is TGTGCCAGCAGTTACTCCCTCCCTACCTACGGGGAGACCCAGTACTTC. Its translation: CASSYSLPTYGETQYF.

V gene TRBV29-1 combines with J gene TRBJ2-2, with D possibly matching TRBD2 (5 bases). Per germline, CDR1 SQVTM and CDR2 ANQGSEA. The CDR3 totals 13 residues. Trimming stripped 4 bases from V and 2 bases from J, with 8 bases between. For the CDR3, the DNA is TGCAGCGTTGCCGGGGTAAACACCGGGGAGCTGTTTTTT. Translated: CSVAGVNTGELFF.

V and J are TRBV5-6 and TRBJ1-4; a possible D gene is TRBD1 (6 bases). Germline CDR1 reads SGHDT; CDR2 reads YYEEEE. The CDR3 runs 16 residues. Trimming left V 2 bases short and J 3 bases short, with 14 bases between. The DNA of the CDR3 is TGTGCCAGCAGCTTTTCCCCGACAGGCCCTAATGAAAAACTGTTTTTT. Translated: CASSFSPTGPNEKLFF.

A few counts support this clone. The chain combines TRBV2 with TRBJ2-1, with D possibly matching TRBD1 (6 bases). Per the germline V gene, CDR1 is SNHLY and CDR2 is FYNNEI. This CDR3 is built from 15 residues. Between the trimmed V and J ends, which lost 8 bases and 0 bases, there was a span of 14 bases. The CDR3: CASQYRARSYNEQFF. CDR3 bases: TGTGCCAGCCAATACAGGGCGCGCTCCTACAATGAGCAGTTCTTC. The whole variable domain, filled in from reference TRBV2 and TRBJ2-1, reads EPEVTQTPSHQVTQMGQEVILRCVPISNHLYFYWYRQILGQKVEFLVSFYNNEISEKSEIFDDQFSVERPDGSNFTLKIRSTKLEDSAMYFCASQYRARSYNEQFFGPGTRLTVL.

The V call is TRBV21-1, the J call TRBJ2-3; whether TRBD2, the table's D call, matches the DNA was not checked. TRBV21-1 constitutes a pseudogene. CDR3 length: 15 residues. CDR3 protein: CASSLLAGVGDTQYF. CDR3 nucleotide sequence: TGTGCCAGCAGCCTACTAGCGGGAGTTGGAGATACGCAGTATTTT.

The J gene is TRBJ1-1, the V gene TRBV19, with 9 nucleotides matching TRBD1. J lost 5 bases, V lost 5 bases, and 3 bases had no gene match. Germline-derived CDR1 and CDR2 are LNHDA and SQIVND (reference sequence). The CDR3 is 13 amino acids. The CDR3 protein is CASSDDRGTEAFF. The CDR3, as DNA: TGTGCCAGTAGTGATGACAGGGGGACTGAAGCTTTCTTT.

The rearrangement uses TRBV28 and TRBJ1-1, with TRBD1 matching 8 bases. The V and J ends lost 8 bases and 6 bases, in that order; junction bases with no gene match: 8. Germline V gene lookup returns CDR1 MDHEN and CDR2 SYDVKM. CDR3 length equals 13 residues. The CDR3: CASRQGIYAEAFF. In DNA, the CDR3 is TGTGCCAGCCGACAGGGGATTTATGCTGAAGCTTTCTTT.

The J gene is TRBJ2-1, the V gene TRBV24-1; 7 nucleotides align to TRBD2. The CDR3 is made up of 18 amino acids. Germline values: CDR1 KGHDR, CDR2 SFDVKD. V lost 5 bases to trimming and J lost 0 bases; unmatched junction nucleotides: 12. CDR3 region: CATSVAAGDYISYNEQFF. As DNA, the CDR3 is TGTGCCACCAGTGTCGCCGCGGGGGACTATATCTCCTACAATGAGCAGTTCTTC.

This clone showed up just a few times. The chain joins TRBV28 to TRBJ1-1; 9 bases are shared with TRBD1. In germline, CDR1 is MDHEN, CDR2 SYDVKM. Trimming took 4 bases from V and 8 from J; bases not matched to a gene: 2. The CDR3 has 12 residues. CDR3 sequence (DNA): TGTGCCAGCAGTTGGGGGACAGGGGAAGCTTTCTTT. Translated, it gives CASSWGTGEAFF.

Ten or more counts support this clone. This chain uses TRBV2 with TRBJ2-7; 8 bases fit TRBD1. Germline values: CDR1 SNHLY, CDR2 FYNNEI. V was pared by 6 bases and J by 5 bases, with 9 bases of the junction left unmatched. The length of the CDR3 is 14 residues. The CDR3 reads CASRRQGLWNEQYF. In DNA, the CDR3 is TGTGCCAGCAGGAGACAGGGGCTCTGGAACGAGCAGTACTTC.

The chain carries TRBV7-9 and TRBJ2-5, with 7 bases identical to TRBD1. Trimming cost V 5 bases and J 4 bases; bases outside gene matches: 10. This CDR3 region has 15 residues. Germline values: CDR1 SEHNR, CDR2 FQNEAQ (reference sequence). The CDR3 nucleotides are TGTGCCAGCAGCCATAGACAGGGTGGAGTAGAGACCCAGTACTTC. This gives the protein CASSHRQGGVETQYF.